These 24 T cell receptor beta chains came from one sample sequenced in a study of T-cell reconstitution after alpha-beta-depleted transplantation in children (dated by TCRdb to the mid-2010s). Read against the paper, the sample's treatment or condition label means: allogeneic hematopoietic cell transplantation with graft depleted of TCRalphabeta T cells and CD19 B cells. Library preparation employed PCR. TCRdb names Illumina HiSeq 2500 as the instrument used. To normalize quantification of the TCRbeta repertoire, the TCR libraries were built with molecular barcoding that relied on unique molecular identifiers. TCRdb cleaned the public reads at Q25 with fastp, built clones with MiXCR and kept in-frame beta chains. Rows are unified per CDR3 protein, each entry keeping the most common DNA and genes. This sample is represented by 280,000 or so distinct CDR3 sequences; around 10% of them were singletons. Around a quarter of the sample is in the top ten clones.

The sample consisted of peripheral blood, taken 180 days after TCRalphabeta/CD19-depleted stem cell transplant. The source of these receptors is a male patient aged 2-10 years who had a stem cell transplant for chronic granulomatous disease, so the T cells may come from the graft donor.

This clonotype was seen ten or more times. The V gene is TRBV28, the J gene TRBJ2-1; D is unresolved. V lost 8 bases and J 8 bases, leaving 16 bases between the germline ends. There are 13 residues in the CDR3. CDR1 MDHEN and CDR2 SYDVKM come from the germline V gene. For the CDR3, the DNA is TGTGCCAGCCGTCTGTCCGGAAATGATGAGCAGTTCTTC. It yields the protein CASRLSGNDEQFF. Variable domain in full (rest from reference TRBV28 and TRBJ2-1): DVKVTQSSRYLVKRTGEKVFLECVQDMDHENMFWYRQDPGLGLRLIYFSYDVKMKEKGDIPEGYSVSREKKERFSLILESASTNQTSMYLCASRLSGNDEQFFGPGTRLTVL.

Notes on this clonotype: A read error may explain this, as a much larger clone is one base away. V and J are TRBV27 and TRBJ2-1; possible D gene TRBD1, 7 bases. V dropped 7 bases and J dropped 5 bases, with 18 bases sitting between them. The CDR3 is made up of 15 amino acids. Germline V lookup: CDR1 MNHEY, CDR2 SMNVEV (reference sequence). The CDR3 region has the DNA TGTGCCAGCATTCCGAACAGGGGAGGACACAATGAGCAGTTCTTC. This sequence encodes CASIPNRGGHNEQFF.

This clonotype was recorded a few times. This chain joins TRBV30 and TRBJ2-5; the D is unclear. Germline-derived CDR1 and CDR2 are GTSNPN and SVGIG (reference sequence). V lost 2 bases and J lost 3, with 1 base in between. This CDR3 is 10 amino acids long. CDR3 in amino acids: CAWSKETQYF. The CDR3 region has the DNA TGTGCCTGGAGTAAAGAGACCCAGTACTTC.

This clonotype was counted at least ten times. The chain employs TRBV7-7 and TRBJ2-1; 10 nucleotides match TRBD2. In germline, CDR1 is SSHAT, CDR2 FNYEAQ (reference sequence). The CDR3 runs to 13 residues. After removal of 5 bases from V and 9 bases from J, the junction contained 4 bases not matched to a gene. CDR3 sequence: CASSPGLASEQFF. CDR3 DNA sequence: TGTGCCAGCAGCCCGGGACTAGCGAGTGAGCAGTTCTTC.

This clonotype was recorded many times. The rearrangement uses TRBV12-3 or TRBV12-4 and TRBJ2-3; no reliable D call. The CDR3 is 15 residues long. The V end was cut by 6 bases, the J end by 2 bases, with 15 bases between. The CDR3 here is CASSPWSGLTDTQYF. The CDR3 DNA reads TGTGCCAGCAGCCCCTGGTCGGGCCTCACAGATACGCAGTATTTT.

The table lists this clonotype with many counts. This chain links TRBV11-2 with TRBJ2-5; no firm D call. CDR1 SGHAT and CDR2 FQNNGV come from the germline V gene. The CDR3 totals 12 residues. V dropped 1 base and J dropped 5 bases, with 5 bases sitting between them. In DNA form, the CDR3 reads TGTGCCAGCAGCTTAGTCTCGGAGACCCAGTACTTC. It is translated as CASSLVSETQYF. Using reference TRBV11-2 and TRBJ2-5 for the parts outside the CDR3, the full variable domain is EAGVAQSPRYKIIEKRQSVAFWCNPISGHATLYWYQQILGQGPKLLIQFQNNGVVDDSQLPKDRFSAERLKGVDSTLKIQPAKLEDSAVYLCASSLVSETQYFGPGTRLLVL.

This clonotype has ten or more counts. V and J are TRBV7-6 and TRBJ2-1, with D possibly being TRBD2 (5 bases). Germline V gene sequence: CDR1 SGHVS, CDR2 FNYEAQ. The CDR3 has 17 amino acids. The V end lost 1 base, the J end lost 4 bases, and 17 bases lay between the germline ends. CDR3 in DNA: TGTGCCAGCAGCTTAGAAGGAGGTATCCGTGCTTACAATGAGCAGTTCTTC. Its translation is CASSLEGGIRAYNEQFF.

The chain employs TRBV20-1 and TRBJ2-7, with TRBD1 as a possible D gene (5 bases). Trimming shortened V by 5 bases and J by 5 bases, and 13 bases separated the two germline ends. Germline V gene data show CDR1 as DFQATT and CDR2 as SNEGSKA (reference sequence). The CDR3 is made up of 12 amino acids. The CDR3 coding sequence is TGCAGTGCTCAACTAAGGGGCCACGAGCAGTACTTC. This codes for CSAQLRGHEQYF.

In this sample, this clonotype turned up many times. The chain carries TRBV4-1 and TRBJ2-1; D might be TRBD1 or TRBD2, each matching 6 bases. With 3 bases removed from V and 5 bases from J, the gap between germline ends came to 17 bases. The CDR3 contains 16 residues. Germline V gene sequence: CDR1 MGHRA, CDR2 YSYEKL. For the CDR3, the DNA is TGCGCCAGCAGCCAGTGGATGGGGGGCCGGGACAATGAGCAGTTCTTC. This gives the protein CASSQWMGGRDNEQFF.

This clonotype was seen repeatedly, ten times or more. The rearrangement uses TRBV7-3 and TRBJ2-1, with 10 nucleotides matching TRBD1. This CDR3 has 16 residues. V shed 2 bases, J shed 8 bases, and the junction held 9 bases outside the gene matches. Germline CDR1 and CDR2: SGHTA and FQGTGA. The DNA of the CDR3 is TGTGCCAGCAGCTTAGGGATACCGACAGGGGGCCATGAGCAGTTCTTC. Its translation: CASSLGIPTGGHEQFF.

This clonotype has a count of ten or more. V usage is TRBV5-1 and J usage is TRBJ1-5; 7 bases line up with TRBD1. The trim removed 5 bases at V and 3 bases at J, leaving 8 bases unmatched. From germline, CDR1 is SGHRS and CDR2 YFSETQ. The CDR3 spans 15 residues. CDR3 nucleotide sequence: TGCGCCAGCAGACAAGGACAGGATCTCAATCAGCCCCAGCATTTT. Its protein is CASRQGQDLNQPQHF.

This clonotype was found many times. V usage is TRBV19 and J usage is TRBJ2-1; D might be TRBD2 (6 bases). V lost 5 bases, J lost 5 bases, and 13 bases lay in between. The length of the CDR3 is 14 residues. From germline, CDR1 is LNHDA and CDR2 SQIVND (reference sequence). The CDR3 region is CASSLVAANNEQFF. Here the CDR3 DNA reads TGTGCCAGTAGTCTGGTAGCGGCAAACAATGAGCAGTTCTTC.

This clonotype was recorded a few times. Here the CDR3 DNA reads TGTGCCAGCAGCTTAGGATCCGGAAAAACGGATACGCAGTATTTT. Its translation is CASSLGSGKTDTQYF. The gene calls are TRBV7-9 and TRBJ2-3; D gene ambiguous. Germline V lookup: CDR1 SEHNR, CDR2 FQNEAQ (reference sequence). The V end lost 1 base, the J end lost 6 bases, and 14 bases lay between the germline ends. This CDR3 has 15 amino acids. The full variable domain, rest sourced from reference TRBV7-9 and TRBJ2-3, is DTGVSQNPRHKITKRGQNVTFRCDPISEHNRLYWYRQTLGQGPEFLTYFQNEAQLEKSRLLSDRFSAERPKGSFSTLEIQRTEQGDSAMYLCASSLGSGKTDTQYFGPGTRLTVL.

This clonotype has ten or more counts. The gene calls are TRBV13 and TRBJ2-7; a possible D gene is TRBD1 (6 bases). Trimming cost V 0 bases and J 6 bases, with 12 bases left between them. This CDR3 contains 14 residues. The germline CDR1 and CDR2 sequences are PRHDT and FYEKMQ (reference sequence). CDR3 nucleotide sequence: TGTGCCAGCAGCTTAGGGGCAGGGGCGGGCGAGCAGTACTTC. This encodes CASSLGAGAGEQYF.

This clonotype has a count of ten or more. The chain employs TRBV6-5 and TRBJ1-6; D not resolved. The V gene's germline CDR1 is MNHEY and CDR2 SVGAGI. V lost 4 bases and J lost 8, with 12 bases in between. This CDR3 is built from 14 residues. The CDR3 here is CASSFIVGDSPLHF. CDR3 nucleotide sequence: TGTGCCAGCAGTTTTATTGTTGGTGATTCACCCCTCCACTTT.

This clonotype has a handful of counts. The chain combines TRBV6-1 with TRBJ2-3; D remains unclear. The germline CDR1 and CDR2 sequences are MNHNS and SASEGT. V was cut by 4 bases and J by 1 base, with 12 bases left in between. The CDR3 is made up of 15 amino acids. CDR3 bases: TGTGCCAGCAGTGCCGGGCCACCCGGCACAGATACGCAGTATTTT. Residues: CASSAGPPGTDTQYF.

This clonotype was counted ten times or more. V and J are TRBV7-6 and TRBJ1-1; the match to TRBD1 covers 7 bases. This CDR3 contains 14 residues. The V gene end was trimmed by 1 base and the J gene end by 6 bases; junction bases not matched to a gene: 5. From germline, CDR1 is SGHVS and CDR2 FNYEAQ. CDR3 sequence (DNA): TGTGCCAGCAGCTTAGAGGCAGGGGGGTCTGAAGCTTTCTTT. Amino acids: CASSLEAGGSEAFF.

Notes on this clonotype: A read error may account for a junction end that differs from germline. The chain couples TRBV12-3 or TRBV12-4 to TRBJ1-2, with D possibly matching TRBD1 (6 bases). There are 14 residues in the CDR3. This CDR3 is CASRNTGYLYGDTF. The CDR3 DNA is TGTGCCAGCAGAAACACAGGGTACCTCTATGGCGACACCTTC.

This clonotype was recorded many times. V and J are TRBV7-9 and TRBJ2-1, with TRBD1 identical over 8 bases. With V trimmed by 2 bases and J by 7 bases, 7 bases remained unmatched. Germline CDR1 reads SEHNR; CDR2 reads FQNEAQ (reference sequence). The CDR3 loop spans 15 amino acids. CDR3 in DNA: TGTGCCAGCAGCTTATTCGACAGGGGCAGGAATGAGCAGTTCTTC. Its translation is CASSLFDRGRNEQFF.

This clonotype was seen ten or more times. The chain links TRBV7-3 to TRBJ2-1; TRBD2 aligns across 10 bases. CDR3 length: 15 residues. Germline V gene data show CDR1 as SGHTA and CDR2 as FQGTGA. V was pared by 4 bases and J by 5 bases, with 5 bases of the junction left unmatched. CDR3 amino acids: CASSSRLAGHNEQFF. The CDR3, as DNA: TGTGCCAGCAGCTCAAGACTAGCGGGTCACAATGAGCAGTTCTTC.

As for this clonotype: A clone one base away is much larger, so this may be a read error. The J gene is TRBJ1-5, the V gene TRBV20-1; 7 nucleotides align to TRBD1. Germline CDR1 and CDR2: DFQATT and SNEGSKA (reference sequence). The CDR3 runs to 14 residues. The ends lost 3 bases at V and 5 bases at J; junction bases unmatched: 7. The CDR3 is CSARSGGADQPQHF. CDR3 in DNA: TGCAGTGCTAGGTCAGGGGGAGCCGATCAGCCCCAGCATTTT.

This clonotype showed up many times. The chain employs TRBV7-3 and TRBJ2-2; 9 bases are shared with TRBD1. This CDR3 has 15 amino acids. J lost 6 bases, V lost 5 bases, and 7 bases had no gene match. The germline CDR1 and CDR2 sequences are SGHTA and FQGTGA. CDR3 protein: CASSTGTGKAGELFF. The CDR3 DNA sequence: TGTGCCAGCAGCACAGGGACAGGGAAGGCCGGGGAGCTGTTTTTT.

This clonotype was seen ten or more times. This chain uses TRBV7-6 with TRBJ2-6; TRBD2 might be the D (5 bases). Per germline, CDR1 SGHVS and CDR2 FNYEAQ. The CDR3 runs 17 residues. Trimming pared 4 bases from V and 1 base from J, leaving 14 bases between. The chain's CDR3 is CASSSITPGSGANVLTF. The DNA of the CDR3 is TGTGCCAGCAGCTCAATTACCCCGGGGTCTGGGGCCAACGTCCTGACTTTC.

This clonotype was seen at least ten times. The V call is TRBV19, the J call TRBJ2-1, with D possibly TRBD2 on 6 matching bases. V was shortened by 9 bases and J by 7 bases, with 22 bases between the two germline ends. Per germline, CDR1 LNHDA and CDR2 SQIVND (reference sequence). This CDR3 has 15 amino acids. CDR3 sequence reads: CASSSLASSLNEQFF. The CDR3 nucleotides are TGTGCCAGCTCATCACTAGCCTCCTCCCTGAATGAGCAGTTCTTC.